This T cell receptor (beta chain) is from a study of radiotherapy plus CTLA-4 blockade in lung cancer. As to this clone: Its target is unknown.

Sequencing used immunoSEQ multiplex PCR; TCRdb keeps in-frame clones, though not all of them. Of 65,000 to 90,000 clones in the sample, 80% to 90% are singletons; the top ten hold 40%. Study-level results: Radiotherapy with ipilimumab was followed by blood expansion of tumor-derived clones.

The sequence derives from a human donor with non-small cell lung cancer that progressed on radiotherapy plus ipilimumab. The sample was peripheral blood, taken from a patient treated with radiotherapy plus ipilimumab.

CDR3 in amino acids: CASRQGRNTEAFF. The CDR3 coding sequence is TGCGCCAGCAGACAGGGGAGGAACACTGAAGCTTTCTTT. The rearrangement uses TRBV5-1 and TRBJ1-1, with TRBD1 matching over 7 bases. Germline V gives CDR1 SGHRS, CDR2 YFSETQ. Unmatched junction bases numbered 2, after V lost 5 bases and J lost 1 base. The CDR3 runs 13 residues.